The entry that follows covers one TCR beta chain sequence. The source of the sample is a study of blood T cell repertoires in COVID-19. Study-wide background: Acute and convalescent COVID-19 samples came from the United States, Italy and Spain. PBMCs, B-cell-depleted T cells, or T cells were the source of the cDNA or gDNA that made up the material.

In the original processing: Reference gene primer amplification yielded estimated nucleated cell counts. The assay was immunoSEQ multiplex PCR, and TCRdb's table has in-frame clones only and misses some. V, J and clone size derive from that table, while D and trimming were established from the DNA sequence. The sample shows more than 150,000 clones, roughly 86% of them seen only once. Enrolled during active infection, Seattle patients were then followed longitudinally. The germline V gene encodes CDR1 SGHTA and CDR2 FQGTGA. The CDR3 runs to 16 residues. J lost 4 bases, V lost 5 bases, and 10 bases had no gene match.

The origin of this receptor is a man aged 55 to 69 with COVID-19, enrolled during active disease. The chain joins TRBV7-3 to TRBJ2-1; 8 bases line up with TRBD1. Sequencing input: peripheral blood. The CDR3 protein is CASSIQRTGTYNEQFF. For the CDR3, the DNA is TGTGCCAGCAGCATACAGCGGACAGGGACGTACAATGAGCAGTTCTTC.